This is a list of T cell receptor beta chains from one sample in a study of cytomegalovirus exposure and HLA in healthy donors. Profiling relied on immunoSEQ multiplex PCR, and the TCRdb table lists in-frame clones only, not all of them. Of 170,000 or so clones detected, 60% to 80% appear once; the ten largest clones hold 2.4%. The sequencing sample was made of PBMCs. The receptors derive from a man aged 55-75 years in good health and CMV-seronegative. Each CDR3 is given with its conserved first and last residue. The D gene is left open where the match is weak. Size values are once, few and many counts, or a class for expanded clones, and some rows have none.

V gene: TRBV5-8
D gene: NA
CDR3 length: 16
clone size: NA
J gene: TRBJ2-7
CDR3 protein: CASSPGTGTYSYEQYF
CDR3 DNA: TGTGCCAGCAGCCCCGGAACCGGGACATACTCCTACGAGCAGTACTTC

V gene: TRBV6-6
D gene: NA
CDR3 length: 14
clone size: NA
J gene: TRBJ2-7
CDR3 protein: CASSWGDGPYEQYF
CDR3 DNA: TGTGCCAGCAGTTGGGGAGACGGACCCTACGAGCAGTACTTC

V gene: TRBV6-5
D gene: TRBD1
CDR3 length: 15
clone size: NA
J gene: TRBJ2-7
CDR3 protein: CASSPQPGTVGEQYF
CDR3 DNA: TGTGCCAGCAGTCCTCAACCGGGGACAGTGGGTGAGCAGTACTTC

V gene: TRBV27
D gene: TRBD1
CDR3 length: 15
clone size: NA
J gene: TRBJ1-4
CDR3 protein: CASRETGGFGEKLFF
CDR3 DNA: TGTGCCAGTAGAGAGACAGGGGGCTTTGGGGAAAAACTGTTTTTT

V gene: TRBV27
D gene: NA
CDR3 length: 15
clone size: NA
J gene: TRBJ1-4
CDR3 protein: CASSLTEATNEKLFF
CDR3 DNA: TGTGCCAGCAGTTTAACGGAGGCAACTAATGAAAAACTGTTTTTT

V gene: TRBV5-4
D gene: TRBD1
CDR3 length: 15
clone size: NA
J gene: TRBJ2-7
CDR3 protein: CASSSLTGGVYEQYF
CDR3 DNA: TGTGCCAGCAGCAGTTTGACAGGGGGCGTATACGAGCAGTACTTC

V gene: TRBV7-9
D gene: TRBD1
CDR3 length: 15
clone size: NA
J gene: TRBJ1-4
CDR3 protein: CASSSNRGFNEKLFF
CDR3 DNA: TGTGCCAGCAGCTCAAACAGGGGGTTTAACGAAAAACTGTTTTTT

V gene: TRBV2
D gene: NA
CDR3 length: 15
clone size: few
J gene: TRBJ1-4
CDR3 protein: CASTLGQGIGEKLFF
CDR3 DNA: TGTGCCAGCACCCTCGGGCAGGGAATAGGAGAAAAACTGTTTTTT

V gene: TRBV6-5
D gene: NA
CDR3 length: 14
clone size: NA
J gene: TRBJ1-4
CDR3 protein: CATGQGSTNEKLFF
CDR3 DNA: TGTGCCACGGGGCAGGGGTCAACTAATGAAAAACTGTTTTTT

V gene: TRBV9
D gene: NA
CDR3 length: 18
clone size: once
J gene: TRBJ2-3
CDR3 protein: CASSTKIITGLSTDTQYF
CDR3 DNA: TGTGCCAGCAGCACCAAAATAATCACAGGCCTCAGCACAGATACGCAGTATTTT

V gene: TRBV5-1
D gene: NA
CDR3 length: 15
clone size: NA
J gene: TRBJ1-5
CDR3 protein: CASSFIRDINQPQNF
CDR3 DNA: TGCGCCAGCAGCTTTATTAGGGACATTAATCAGCCCCAGAATTTT

V gene: TRBV2
D gene: NA
CDR3 length: 15
clone size: NA
J gene: TRBJ1-4
CDR3 protein: CASSGDTSTNEKLFF
CDR3 DNA: TGTGCCAGCAGTGGGGACACCTCAACTAATGAAAAACTGTTTTTT

V gene: TRBV19
D gene: NA
CDR3 length: 14
clone size: once
J gene: TRBJ2-1
CDR3 protein: CASSPPQGYNEQFF
CDR3 DNA: TGTGCCAGTAGCCCACCCCAGGGATACAATGAGCAGTTCTTC